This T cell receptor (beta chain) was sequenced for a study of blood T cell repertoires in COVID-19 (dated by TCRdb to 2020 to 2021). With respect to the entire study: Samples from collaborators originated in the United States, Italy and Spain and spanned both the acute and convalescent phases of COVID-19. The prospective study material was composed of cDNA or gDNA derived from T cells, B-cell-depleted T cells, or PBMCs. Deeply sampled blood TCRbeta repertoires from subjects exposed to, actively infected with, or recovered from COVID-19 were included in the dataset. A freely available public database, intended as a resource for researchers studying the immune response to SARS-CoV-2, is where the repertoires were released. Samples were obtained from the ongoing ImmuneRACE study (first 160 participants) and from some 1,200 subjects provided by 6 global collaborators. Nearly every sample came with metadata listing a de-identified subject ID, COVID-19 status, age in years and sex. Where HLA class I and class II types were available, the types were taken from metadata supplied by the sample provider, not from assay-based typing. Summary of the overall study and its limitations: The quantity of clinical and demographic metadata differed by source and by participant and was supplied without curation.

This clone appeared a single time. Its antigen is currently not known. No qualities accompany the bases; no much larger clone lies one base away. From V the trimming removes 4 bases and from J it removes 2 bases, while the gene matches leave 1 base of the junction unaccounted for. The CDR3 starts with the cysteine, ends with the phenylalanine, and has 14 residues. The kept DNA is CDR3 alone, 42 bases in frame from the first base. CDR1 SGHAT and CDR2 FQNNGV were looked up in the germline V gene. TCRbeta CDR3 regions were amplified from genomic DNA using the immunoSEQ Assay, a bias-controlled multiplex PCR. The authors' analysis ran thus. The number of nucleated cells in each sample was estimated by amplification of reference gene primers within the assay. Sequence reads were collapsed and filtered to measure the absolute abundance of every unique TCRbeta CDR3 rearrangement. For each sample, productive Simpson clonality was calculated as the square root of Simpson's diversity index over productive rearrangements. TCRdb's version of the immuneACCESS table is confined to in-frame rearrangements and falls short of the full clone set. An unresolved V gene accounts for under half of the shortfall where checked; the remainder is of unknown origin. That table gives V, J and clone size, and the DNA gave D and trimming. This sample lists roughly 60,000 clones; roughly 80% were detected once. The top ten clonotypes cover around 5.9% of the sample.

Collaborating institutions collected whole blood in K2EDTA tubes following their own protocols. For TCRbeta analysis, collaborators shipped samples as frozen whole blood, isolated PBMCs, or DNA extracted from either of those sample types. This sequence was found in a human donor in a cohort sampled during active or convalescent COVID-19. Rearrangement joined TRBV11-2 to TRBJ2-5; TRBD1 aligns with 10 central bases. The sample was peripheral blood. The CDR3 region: CASSSDRGQETQYF. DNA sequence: TGTGCCAGCAGCTCGGACAGGGGGCAAGAGACCCAGTACTTC.